This T cell receptor (beta chain) is drawn from a study of T-cell memory formation after mild COVID-19. V was pared by 0 bases and J by 5 bases, with 13 bases between. CDR3 length: 15 amino acids. Germline V CDR1 and CDR2: MNHEY, SVGAGI. Concerning this clonotype: Its specificity is unknown.

Findings of the study overall: In pre-infection memory, a portion of responding clones appeared, which suggested that cross-reactive memory joined. Later expanders leaned toward CD4+, whereas clones contracting from day 15 to 85 were balanced CD4/CD8. The authors did not confirm SARS-CoV-2 specificity of second-wave clones peaking day 37.

Sample barcodes and UMIs were carried by the TCR alpha and TCR beta cDNA libraries that 5'RACE generated with constant-segment primers. TCRdb re-called the 5' RACE reads through MiXCR, storing one row per CDR3 protein. This repertoire shows under 550,000 distinct CDR3 sequences, under 20% found once; its top ten account for about a fifth. This clonotype was obtained from a man between 18 and 29 years old who had mild COVID-19 (a few samples of this study predate the infection). Cell type and time point are not known. V and J are TRBV6-5 and TRBJ2-5; a possible D gene is TRBD2 (6 bases). Sequenced sample: PBMCs or a T cell subset sorted from them (not recorded which). The CDR3 coding sequence is TGTGCCAGCAGTTACTCGCCGGGAGAGGAGGAGACCCAGTACTTC. It encodes CASSYSPGEEETQYF.